Listed below are T cell receptor beta chains from one sample, sequenced in a study of blood T cell repertoires in COVID-19. The data were produced by immunoSEQ multiplex PCR, yet TCRdb's version contains in-frame clones alone and is incomplete. The sample includes approximately 53,000 clones, approximately 88% of them seen just once. Sequencing used peripheral blood. The source of these receptors is a human donor in a cohort sampled during active COVID-19. Both conserved end residues are part of each CDR3. The order of the fields is CDR3 DNA, CDR3 protein, clone size, D gene, V gene, J gene. The D gene is left open where the match is weak. Clone size appears in some rows only: once, few, many, or a class for an expanded clone.

DNA: TGTGCCAGCAGCCAGGGAAACAGGTACCTGAACACTGAAGCTTTCTTT
CDR3: CASSQGNRYLNTEAFF
size: -
D: -
V: TRBV2
J: TRBJ1-1

DNA: TGTGCCAGCAGTCGGACTTCGAACACCGGGGAGCTGTTTTTT
CDR3: CASSRTSNTGELFF
size: -
D: -
V: TRBV6-2/TRBV6-3
J: TRBJ2-2

DNA: TGCGCCAGCAGCCCCCAGGGACAGGGGGCTTTTAATGAGCAGTTCTTC
CDR3: CASSPQGQGAFNEQFF
size: -
D: TRBD1
V: TRBV5-1
J: TRBJ2-1

DNA: TGCGCCAGCAGCGGGGAAAGGGGTATGGTCTACTACAATGAGCAGTTCTTC
CDR3: CASSGERGMVYYNEQFF
size: -
D: -
V: TRBV5-1
J: TRBJ2-1

DNA: TGCGCCAGCGGGCTGGGACAGCCGAACACTGAAGCTTTCTTT
CDR3: CASGLGQPNTEAFF
size: -
D: TRBD1
V: TRBV5-1
J: TRBJ1-1

DNA: TGTGCCAGCAGCTTAGCAGGACAGGGGGCGCCTAATGAAAAACTGTTTTTT
CDR3: CASSLAGQGAPNEKLFF
size: -
D: TRBD1
V: TRBV11-2
J: TRBJ1-4

DNA: TGTGCCAGCAGACAGGGTAACGAGCAGTACTTC
CDR3: CASRQGNEQYF
size: -
D: -
V: TRBV4-2
J: TRBJ2-7

DNA: TGCGCCAGCAGCTTGGCAGGGACAGGGTGGGATGAAAAACTGTTTTTT
CDR3: CASSLAGTGWDEKLFF
size: -
D: TRBD1
V: TRBV5-1
J: TRBJ1-4

DNA: TGTGCCAGCAGCTTAGGTCTGAGGTTCGAGCAGTACTTC
CDR3: CASSLGLRFEQYF
size: once
D: -
V: TRBV7-9
J: TRBJ2-7

DNA: TGTGCCAGCTCAGGACGGCGACAGTTAATAAGCTCCTACGAGCAGTACTTC
CDR3: CASSGRRQLISSYEQYF
size: -
D: -
V: TRBV18
J: TRBJ2-7

DNA: TGTGCCAGCAGCTTGAAGGCGGGATCCTACAATGAGCAGTTCTTC
CDR3: CASSLKAGSYNEQFF
size: -
D: -
V: TRBV5-4
J: TRBJ2-1

DNA: TGCGCCAGCAGCTTGGCTCAGGGGGCGAACACTGAAGCTTTCTTT
CDR3: CASSLAQGANTEAFF
size: -
D: TRBD1
V: TRBV5-1
J: TRBJ1-1

DNA: TGTGCCAGCAGTTCTACGATGACAGGGAAAAACATTCAGTACTTC
CDR3: CASSSTMTGKNIQYF
size: -
D: TRBD1
V: TRBV6-5
J: TRBJ2-4

DNA: TGTGCCAGCAGCCTGCATCGGGGGGGCGGGCAGTATTTT
CDR3: CASSLHRGGGQYF
size: -
D: TRBD2
V: TRBV11-2
J: TRBJ2-3

DNA: TGTGCCACCAGGGGACAGCACTACGAGCAGTACTTC
CDR3: CATRGQHYEQYF
size: -
D: TRBD1
V: TRBV28
J: TRBJ2-7

DNA: TGCGCCAGCAGTGACGAGGGTCCGGCTGAAGCTTTCTTT
CDR3: CASSDEGPAEAFF
size: -
D: -
V: TRBV10-1
J: TRBJ1-1

DNA: TGTGCCAGCAGCTTTCCCGGGGTAGATACGCAGTATTTT
CDR3: CASSFPGVDTQYF
size: -
D: -
V: TRBV5-4
J: TRBJ2-3

DNA: TGTGCCATCAGTGTAGGGCTAGCGGGGGAGACCCAGTACTTC
CDR3: CAISVGLAGETQYF
size: -
D: TRBD2
V: TRBV10-3
J: TRBJ2-5